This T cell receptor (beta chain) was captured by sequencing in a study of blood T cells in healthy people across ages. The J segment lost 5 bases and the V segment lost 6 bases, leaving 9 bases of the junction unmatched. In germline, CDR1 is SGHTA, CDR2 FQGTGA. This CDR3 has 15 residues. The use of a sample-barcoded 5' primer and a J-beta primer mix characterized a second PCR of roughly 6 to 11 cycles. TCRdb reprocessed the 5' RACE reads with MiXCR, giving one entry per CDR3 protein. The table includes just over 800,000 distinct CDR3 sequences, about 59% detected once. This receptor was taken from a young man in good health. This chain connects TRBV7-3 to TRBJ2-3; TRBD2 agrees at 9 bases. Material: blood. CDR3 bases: TGTGCCAGCAGAGTAAGCGGGGGGACCGTAGATACGCAGTATTTT. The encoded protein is CASRVSGGTVDTQYF.